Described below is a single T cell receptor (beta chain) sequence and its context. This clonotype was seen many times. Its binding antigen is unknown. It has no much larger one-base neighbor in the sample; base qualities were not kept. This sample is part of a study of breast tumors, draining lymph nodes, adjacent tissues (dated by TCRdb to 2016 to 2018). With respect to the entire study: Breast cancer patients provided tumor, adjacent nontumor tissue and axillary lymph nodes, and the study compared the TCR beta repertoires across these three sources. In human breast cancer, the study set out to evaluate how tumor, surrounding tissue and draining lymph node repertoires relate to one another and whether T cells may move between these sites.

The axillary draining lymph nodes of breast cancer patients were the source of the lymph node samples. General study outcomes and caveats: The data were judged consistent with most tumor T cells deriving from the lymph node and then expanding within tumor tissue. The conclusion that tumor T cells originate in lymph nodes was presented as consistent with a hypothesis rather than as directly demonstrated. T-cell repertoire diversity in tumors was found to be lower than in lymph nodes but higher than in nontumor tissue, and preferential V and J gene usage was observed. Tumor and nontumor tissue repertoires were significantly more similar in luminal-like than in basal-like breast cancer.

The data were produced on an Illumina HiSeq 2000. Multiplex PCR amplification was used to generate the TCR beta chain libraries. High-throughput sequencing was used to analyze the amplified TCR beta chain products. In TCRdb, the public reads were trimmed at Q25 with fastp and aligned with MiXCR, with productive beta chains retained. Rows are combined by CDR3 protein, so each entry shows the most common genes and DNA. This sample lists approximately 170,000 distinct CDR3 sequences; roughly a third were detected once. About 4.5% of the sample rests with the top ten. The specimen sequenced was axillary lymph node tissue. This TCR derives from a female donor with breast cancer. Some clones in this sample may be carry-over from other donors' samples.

The CDR3 here reads CASSLINSAYNEQFF. The DNA sequence is as follows: TGTGCCAGCAGCTTGATCAACTCAGCCTACAATGAGCAGTTCTTC. The receptor chain draws on TRBV11-2 and TRBJ2-1; too little of a D gene remains to name it. Sequences SGHAT (CDR1) and FQNNGV (CDR2) are obtained from the germline V gene. V loses 3 bases of germline sequence and J loses 2 bases, and the interval between the two ends is 11 bases. The CDR3 measures 15 amino acids from cysteine to phenylalanine. CDR3 DNA is the only sequence kept; it has 45 bases, read in frame from the first base.